Listed below are T cell receptor beta chains from one sample, sequenced in a study of T cell clonotyping in hematopoietic cell transplantation. TCRdb's table, derived via immunoSEQ multiplex PCR, lists solely in-frame clones and lacks some. The table has some 50,000 clones, approximately 78% seen once. This sample comprised peripheral blood mononuclear cells, obtained before stem cell transplant. The receptors originated from a man aged 55 to 70 with myelodysplastic syndrome. Some clones in this sample may be carry-over from other donors' samples. Both conserved end residues are part of each CDR3. The order of the fields is J gene, V gene, D gene, clone size, CDR3 DNA, CDR3 protein. D genes are given only for firm matches. Rows give clone size only sometimes, using once, few, many, or a class for an expanded clone.

J: TRBJ2-6; V: TRBV19; D: NA; size: NA; DNA: TGTGCCAGTAGTATGGAGGGGAGCTCTGGGGCCAACGTCCTGACTTTC; CDR3: CASSMEGSSGANVLTF
J: TRBJ2-1; V: TRBV29-1; D: TRBD1; size: once; DNA: TGCAGCGTTGAACTTCGGCTGGGGACAGGCCTTTACAATGAGCAGTTCTTC; CDR3: CSVELRLGTGLYNEQFF
J: TRBJ1-5; V: TRBV27; D: NA; size: NA; DNA: TGTGCCAGCAGTTCCGAGGCGGCGGGCAATCAGCCCCAGCATTTT; CDR3: CASSSEAAGNQPQHF
J: TRBJ2-5; V: TRBV2; D: NA; size: NA; DNA: TGTGCCAGCAGTGAAGCCGGAGAGACCCAGTACTTC; CDR3: CASSEAGETQYF
J: TRBJ2-7; V: TRBV7-2; D: NA; size: NA; DNA: TGTGCCAGCAGCTTAGAACACACTTTCTCCTACGAGCAGTACTTC; CDR3: CASSLEHTFSYEQYF
J: TRBJ2-3; V: TRBV30; D: NA; size: NA; DNA: TGTGCCTGGAGTGGCCTATGGGGGGATACGCAGTATTTT; CDR3: CAWSGLWGDTQYF
J: TRBJ2-6; V: TRBV9; D: NA; size: NA; DNA: TGTGCCAGCAGCCTCCGAGGCAACGTCCTGACTTTC; CDR3: CASSLRGNVLTF
J: TRBJ1-6; V: TRBV7-9; D: NA; size: NA; DNA: TGTGCCAGCAGCTTAAACAGGGTCAATTCACCCCTCCACTTT; CDR3: CASSLNRVNSPLHF
J: TRBJ2-1; V: TRBV10-1; D: NA; size: once; DNA: TGCGCCAGCAGTGAAGGGAGCTCCTACAATGAGCAGTTCTTC; CDR3: CASSEGSSYNEQFF
J: TRBJ2-5; V: TRBV6-1; D: NA; size: NA; DNA: TGTGCCAGCAGTGGAGTCACCGGACACTTCCAAGAGACCCAGTACTTC; CDR3: CASSGVTGHFQETQYF
J: TRBJ2-3; V: TRBV25-1; D: TRBD1; size: NA; DNA: TGTGCCAGCAGTAACAGGGGACAGGGATCGGATACGCAGTATTTT; CDR3: CASSNRGQGSDTQYF
J: TRBJ1-5; V: TRBV15; D: NA; size: NA; DNA: TGTGCCACCAGCAAACTAGGCCAATCCGGAGGACCTAATCAGCCCCAGCATTTT; CDR3: CATSKLGQSGGPNQPQHF
J: TRBJ1-2; V: TRBV29-1; D: NA; size: NA; DNA: TGCAGCGTTGAAGGTGTACAGGGTAACTATGGCTACACCTTC; CDR3: CSVEGVQGNYGYTF
J: TRBJ2-3; V: TRBV28; D: TRBD2; size: NA; DNA: TGTGCCAGCAGTCAGACTAGCGCGGGGGGGACAGATACGCAGTATTTT; CDR3: CASSQTSAGGTDTQYF
J: TRBJ2-5; V: TRBV27; D: NA; size: NA; DNA: TGTGCCAGCAGTACCAACTACGGGACGAGGGAGACCCAGTACTTC; CDR3: CASSTNYGTRETQYF